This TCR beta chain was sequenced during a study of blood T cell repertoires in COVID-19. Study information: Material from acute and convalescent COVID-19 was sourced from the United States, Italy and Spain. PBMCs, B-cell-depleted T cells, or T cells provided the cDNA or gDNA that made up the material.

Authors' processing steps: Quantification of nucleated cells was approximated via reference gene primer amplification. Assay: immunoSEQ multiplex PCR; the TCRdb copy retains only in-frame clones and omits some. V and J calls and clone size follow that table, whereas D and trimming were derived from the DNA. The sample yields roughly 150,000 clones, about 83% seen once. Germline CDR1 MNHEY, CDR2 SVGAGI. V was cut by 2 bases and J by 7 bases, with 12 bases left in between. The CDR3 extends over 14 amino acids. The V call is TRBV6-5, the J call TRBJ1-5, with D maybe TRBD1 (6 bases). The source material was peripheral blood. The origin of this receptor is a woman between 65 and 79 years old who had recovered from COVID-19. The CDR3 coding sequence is TGTGCCAGCAGTTACGGGAGGGGGAGCCAGCCCCAGCATTTT. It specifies CASSYGRGSQPQHF.